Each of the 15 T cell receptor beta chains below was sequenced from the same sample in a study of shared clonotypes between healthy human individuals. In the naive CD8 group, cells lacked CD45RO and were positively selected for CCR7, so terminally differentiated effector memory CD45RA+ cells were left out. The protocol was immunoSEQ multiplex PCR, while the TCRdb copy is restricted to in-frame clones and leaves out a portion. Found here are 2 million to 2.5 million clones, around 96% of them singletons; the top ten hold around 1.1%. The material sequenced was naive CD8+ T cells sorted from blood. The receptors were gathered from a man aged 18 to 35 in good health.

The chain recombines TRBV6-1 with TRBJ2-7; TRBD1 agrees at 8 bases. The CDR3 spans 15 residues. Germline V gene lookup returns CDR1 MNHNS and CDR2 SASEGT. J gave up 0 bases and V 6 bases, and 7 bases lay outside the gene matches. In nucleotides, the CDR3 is TGTGCCAGCAGGCCAGGACAGGGAGCCTCCTACGAGCAGTACTTC. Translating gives CASRPGQGASYEQYF.

The CDR3: CASSWTVANTGELFF. The CDR3 nucleotides are TGTGCCAGCAGCTGGACAGTCGCGAACACCGGGGAGCTGTTTTTT. V and J are TRBV7-9 and TRBJ2-2; D possibly corresponds to TRBD1 (6 bases). Trimming shortened V by 4 bases and J by 0 bases, and 9 bases separated the two germline ends. The germline V gene has CDR1 SEHNR and CDR2 FQNEAQ (reference sequence). The CDR3 extends over 15 amino acids.

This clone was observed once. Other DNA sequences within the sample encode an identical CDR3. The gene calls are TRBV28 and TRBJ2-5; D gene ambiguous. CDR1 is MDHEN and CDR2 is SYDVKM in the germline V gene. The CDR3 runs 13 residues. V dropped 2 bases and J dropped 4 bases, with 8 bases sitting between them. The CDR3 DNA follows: TGTGCCAGCAGTTTAGAAGGTAGAGAGACCCAGTACTTC. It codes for CASSLEGRETQYF.

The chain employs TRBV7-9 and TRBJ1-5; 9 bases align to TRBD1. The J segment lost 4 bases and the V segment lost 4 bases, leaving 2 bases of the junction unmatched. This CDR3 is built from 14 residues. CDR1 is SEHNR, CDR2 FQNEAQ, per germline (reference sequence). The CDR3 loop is CASSYGQGNQPQHF. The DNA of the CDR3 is TGTGCCAGCAGCTACGGACAGGGGAATCAGCCCCAGCATTTT.

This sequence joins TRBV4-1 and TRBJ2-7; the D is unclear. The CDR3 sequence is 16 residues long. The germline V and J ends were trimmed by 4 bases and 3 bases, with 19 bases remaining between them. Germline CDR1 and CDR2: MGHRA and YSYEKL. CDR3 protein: CASSLKMAETSYEQYF. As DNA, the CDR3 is TGCGCCAGCAGCCTTAAAATGGCGGAGACGAGCTACGAGCAGTACTTC.

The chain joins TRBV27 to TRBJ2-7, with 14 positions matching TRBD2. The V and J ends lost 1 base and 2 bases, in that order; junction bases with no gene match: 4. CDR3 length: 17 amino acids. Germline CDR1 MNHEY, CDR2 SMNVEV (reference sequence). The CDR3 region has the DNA TGTGCCAGCAGTTTATTAGGACTAGCGGGAGGACCCTACGAGCAGTACTTC. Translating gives CASSLLGLAGGPYEQYF.

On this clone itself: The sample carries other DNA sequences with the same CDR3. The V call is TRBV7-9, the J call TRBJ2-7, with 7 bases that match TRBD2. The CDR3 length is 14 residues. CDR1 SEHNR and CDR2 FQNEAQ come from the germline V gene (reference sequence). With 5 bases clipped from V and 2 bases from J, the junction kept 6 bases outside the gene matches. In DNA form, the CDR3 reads TGTGCCAGCAGCCTCGTGGGGGGGACCTACGAGCAGTACTTC. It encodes CASSLVGGTYEQYF.

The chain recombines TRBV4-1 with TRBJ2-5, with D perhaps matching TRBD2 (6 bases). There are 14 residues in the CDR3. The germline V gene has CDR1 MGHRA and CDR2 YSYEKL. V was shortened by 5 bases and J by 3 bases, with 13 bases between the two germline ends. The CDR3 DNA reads TGCGCCAGCAGCTTCCGGGACTGGGAAGAGACCCAGTACTTC. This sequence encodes CASSFRDWEETQYF.

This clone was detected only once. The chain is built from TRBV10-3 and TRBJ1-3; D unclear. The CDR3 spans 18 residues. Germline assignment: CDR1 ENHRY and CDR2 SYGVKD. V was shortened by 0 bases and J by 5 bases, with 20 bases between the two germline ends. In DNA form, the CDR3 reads TGTGCCATCAGTGAGTCGGATTTGACACAGCAACTTCGAAACACCATATATTTT. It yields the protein CAISESDLTQQLRNTIYF.

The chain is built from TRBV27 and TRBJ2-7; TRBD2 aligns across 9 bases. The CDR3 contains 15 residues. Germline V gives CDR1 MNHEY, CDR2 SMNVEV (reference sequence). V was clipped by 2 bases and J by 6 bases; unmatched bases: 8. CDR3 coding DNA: TGTGCCAGCAGTTTAGGCGGGGGGGCCTTCCGCGAGCAGTACTTC. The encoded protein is CASSLGGGAFREQYF.

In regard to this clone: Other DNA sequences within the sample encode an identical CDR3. The CDR3 DNA reads TGCGCCAGCAGCTTGGAAGGGGGGGAGCTGTTTTTT. Protein sequence: CASSLEGGELFF. The rearrangement uses TRBV5-1 and TRBJ2-2; D remains unclear. CDR3 length equals 12 residues. V gave up 0 bases and J gave up 8 bases, with 5 bases separating them. In germline, CDR1 is SGHRS, CDR2 YFSETQ.

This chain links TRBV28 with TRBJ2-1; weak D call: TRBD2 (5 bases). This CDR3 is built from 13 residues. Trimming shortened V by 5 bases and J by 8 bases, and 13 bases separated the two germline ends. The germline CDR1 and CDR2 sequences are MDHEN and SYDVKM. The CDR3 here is CASSISVGDEQFF. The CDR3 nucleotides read TGTGCCAGCAGTATAAGCGTCGGGGATGAGCAGTTCTTC.

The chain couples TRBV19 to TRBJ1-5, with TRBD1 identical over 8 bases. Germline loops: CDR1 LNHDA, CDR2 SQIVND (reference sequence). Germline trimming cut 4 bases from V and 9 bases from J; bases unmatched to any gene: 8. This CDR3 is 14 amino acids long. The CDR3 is CASSTGTGLWPQHF. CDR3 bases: TGTGCCAGTAGTACGGGGACAGGCCTGTGGCCCCAGCATTTT. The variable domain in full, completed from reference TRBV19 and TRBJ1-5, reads DGGITQSPKYLFRKEGQNVTLSCEQNLNHDAMYWYRQDPGQGLRLIYYSQIVNDFQKGDIAEGYSVSREKKESFPLTVTSAQKNPTAFYLCASSTGTGLWPQHFGDGTRLSIL.

CDR3 sequence: CASSLGGSQNIQYF. The CDR3 DNA reads as TGTGCCAGCAGTTTAGGCGGGAGCCAAAACATTCAGTACTTC. The chain recombines TRBV27 with TRBJ2-4, with 7 bases lining up with TRBD2. The V segment lost 2 bases and the J segment 5 bases; nucleotides outside the gene matches: 3. Germline lookup yields CDR1 MNHEY and CDR2 SMNVEV (reference sequence). This CDR3 has 14 residues.

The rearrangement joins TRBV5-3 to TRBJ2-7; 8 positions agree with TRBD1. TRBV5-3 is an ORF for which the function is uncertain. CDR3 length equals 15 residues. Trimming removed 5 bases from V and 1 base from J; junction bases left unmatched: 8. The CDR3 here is CARRYRQGKSYEQYF. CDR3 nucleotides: TGTGCCAGAAGGTACCGACAGGGGAAATCCTACGAGCAGTACTTC.